Below, 24 T cell receptor beta chains from the same sample are listed, as sequenced in a study of T cells in Graves' hyperthyroidism and ophthalmopathy. The source material, RNA transcripts, was used to amplify TCR beta CDR3 regions. The TCR CDR3 was amplified in a first-round RT-PCR using the HTBI primer set. TCRdb re-called the multiplex PCR reads with MiXCR, one entry per CDR3 protein. Of 400,000 to 500,000 distinct CDR3 sequences detected, 14% appear once; the ten largest clones hold around 17%. Specimen: blood. The receptors were gathered from a woman younger than 30 with Graves' hyperthyroidism.

This clonotype was observed many times. The rearrangement joins TRBV27 to TRBJ2-2; D call uncertain. CDR1 and CDR2 from the germline V gene are MNHEY and SMNVEV (reference sequence). This CDR3 is built from 14 residues. The ends were cut back, 7 bases at V and 0 bases at J, with 9 bases in the middle. The CDR3 DNA reads TGTGCCAGCATGCGAAGAGCGAACACCGGGGAGCTGTTTTTT. Protein: CASMRRANTGELFF.

This clonotype was counted many times. The rearrangement links TRBV20-1 to TRBJ1-1; D may be TRBD1 (6 bases). The CDR3 contains 11 residues. In germline, CDR1 is DFQATT, CDR2 SNEGSKA (reference sequence). V lost 1 base and J 7 bases, leaving 7 bases between the germline ends. The CDR3 bases are TGCAGTGCTAGAGGGGGGCATGAAGCTTTCTTT. This sequence encodes CSARGGHEAFF.

About this clonotype itself: This may arise from a read error, as a much more abundant clone is one base away. V is TRBV30 and J is TRBJ1-1; unclear D gene. V was clipped by 2 bases and J by 6 bases, with 13 bases between them. Germline CDR1 and CDR2: GTSNPN and SVGIG (reference sequence). The CDR3 has 13 amino acids. Written as DNA, the CDR3 is TGTGCCTGGAGTTCCCAGGAGGAGTCTGAAGCTTTCTTT. Protein product: CAWSSQEESEAFF.

This chain links TRBV30 with TRBJ2-1, with TRBD2 matching 11 bases. Germline-derived CDR1 and CDR2 are GTSNPN and SVGIG (reference sequence). V was clipped by 2 bases and J by 4 bases; unmatched bases: 4. The CDR3 runs 15 residues. The CDR3 DNA reads as TGTGCCTGGAGTTCCGGGACTAGCGGTTACAATGAGCAGTTCTTC. Residues: CAWSSGTSGYNEQFF.

This clonotype was detected a few times. This chain connects TRBV5-4 to TRBJ2-1; D gene ambiguous. V was shortened by 0 bases and J by 3 bases, with 13 bases between the two germline ends. Looked up from germline, CDR1 is SGHNT and CDR2 is YYREEE (reference sequence). The CDR3 is 16 residues long. The CDR3 loop is CASSLDSLGVYNEQFF. The CDR3 region has the DNA TGTGCCAGCAGCTTGGACAGCCTTGGGGTCTACAATGAGCAGTTCTTC.

This clonotype was counted ten times or more. This sequence joins TRBV20-1 and TRBJ2-7; 7 bases map to TRBD1. The CDR3 runs 14 residues. Germline values: CDR1 DFQATT, CDR2 SNEGSKA (reference sequence). V was pared by 0 bases and J by 5 bases, with 7 bases of the junction left unmatched. CDR3 residues: CSARDPTGSNEQYF. The DNA of the CDR3 is TGCAGTGCTAGAGATCCGACAGGGAGTAACGAGCAGTACTTC.

The genes are TRBV20-1 and TRBJ2-5; no clear D gene. Trimming removed 5 bases at V and 3 bases at J, with 10 bases between. This CDR3 is built from 12 residues. Germline CDR1 is DFQATT and CDR2 is SNEGSKA (reference sequence). The CDR3 here is CSAPQSKETQYF. CDR3 sequence (DNA): TGCAGTGCTCCCCAGTCCAAAGAGACCCAGTACTTC.

At least ten counts were recorded for this clonotype. The chain couples TRBV11-2 to TRBJ2-5; TRBD1 matches 7 bases. Germline V gene lookup returns CDR1 SGHAT and CDR2 FQNNGV. The CDR3 spans 14 residues. Trimming cost V 3 bases and J 2 bases; bases outside gene matches: 3. The CDR3 region is CASSLGQRQETQYF. Written as DNA, the CDR3 is TGTGCCAGCAGCTTGGGACAGAGACAAGAGACCCAGTACTTC.

This clonotype was seen more than once but under ten times. The rearrangement links TRBV7-6 to TRBJ2-3; a weak D match, TRBD2 (6 bases). The CDR3 consists of 16 residues. CDR1 is SGHVS, CDR2 FNYEAQ, per germline. The ends were cut back, 0 bases at V and 0 bases at J, with 10 bases in the middle. In DNA form, the CDR3 reads TGTGCCAGCAGCTTAGCGCGGGACGGGAGCACAGATACGCAGTATTTT. Translation: CASSLARDGSTDTQYF.

This clonotype was counted at least ten times. The chain is built from TRBV7-8 and TRBJ2-7; 9 nucleotides line up with TRBD1. The germline V gene encodes CDR1 SGHVS and CDR2 FQNEAQ. J gave up 3 bases and V 1 base, and 7 bases lay outside the gene matches. CDR3 length equals 16 residues. The DNA of the CDR3 is TGTGCCAGCAGCTTAGGGGGACAGGGCCAATTCTACGAGCAGTACTTC. The encoded protein is CASSLGGQGQFYEQYF.

This clonotype showed up many times. J is TRBJ2-5 and V is TRBV10-3; 12 bases match TRBD2. The CDR3 has 16 amino acids. With 3 bases clipped from V and 4 bases from J, the junction kept 6 bases outside the gene matches. CDR1 and CDR2 from the germline V gene are ENHRY and SYGVKD. This CDR3 is CAISDIPGLAGETQYF. CDR3 DNA sequence: TGTGCCATCAGTGACATCCCGGGACTAGCGGGAGAGACCCAGTACTTC.

This clonotype was counted many times. The chain employs TRBV30 and TRBJ2-1, with TRBD2 matching over 7 bases. Trimming cost V 4 bases and J 0 bases; bases outside gene matches: 3. The CDR3 has 14 amino acids. Germline V CDR1 and CDR2: GTSNPN, SVGIG (reference sequence). The DNA of the CDR3 is TGTGCCTGGACTAGCGGAAGCTCCTACAATGAGCAGTTCTTC. Protein: CAWTSGSSYNEQFF.

In this sample, this clonotype turned up many times. The gene calls are TRBV11-2 and TRBJ2-1; TRBD2 matches 7 bases. The CDR3 runs to 16 residues. V shed 0 bases and J 9 bases; nucleotides not matched to a gene: 11. Germline CDR1 SGHAT, CDR2 FQNNGV. The CDR3 sequence: CASSLEVGDWGGEQFF. DNA of the CDR3: TGTGCCAGCAGCTTAGAGGTGGGAGATTGGGGGGGTGAGCAGTTCTTC.

The chain recombines TRBV7-9 with TRBJ1-4, with 11 bases fitting TRBD1. V lost 3 bases to trimming and J lost 12 bases; unmatched junction nucleotides: 9. CDR1 SEHNR and CDR2 FQNEAQ come from the germline V gene (reference sequence). The CDR3 runs 15 residues. CDR3 residues: CASSFPPGQGDQLFF. Written as DNA, the CDR3 is TGTGCCAGCAGCTTCCCTCCGGGACAGGGGGATCAACTGTTTTTT.

In this sample, this clonotype turned up many times. The DNA for the CDR3 is TGTGCCAGCAGTTTACTCCAACTAGCGGGAGTTTACAATGAGCAGTTCTTC. Protein sequence: CASSLLQLAGVYNEQFF. The V gene is TRBV12-3 or TRBV12-4, the J gene TRBJ2-1; the match to TRBD2 covers 11 bases. Germline trimming cut 2 bases from V and 4 bases from J; bases unmatched to any gene: 7. This CDR3 has 17 amino acids.

In this sample, this clonotype turned up many times. The chain joins TRBV5-1 to TRBJ1-5, with 10 nucleotides matching TRBD1. After removal of 7 bases from V and 5 bases from J, the junction contained 12 bases not matched to a gene. Per germline, CDR1 SGHRS and CDR2 YFSETQ. CDR3 length: 16 amino acids. The DNA for the CDR3 is TGCGCCAGCTCGCCGGACAGGGGGGGGAGTGATCAGCCCCAGCATTTT. It specifies CASSPDRGGSDQPQHF. The full variable domain, in which reference TRBV5-1 and TRBJ1-5 provide the parts outside the CDR3, is KAGVTQTPRYLIKTRGQQVTLSCSPISGHRSVSWYQQTPGQGLQFLFEYFSETQRNKGNFPGRFSGRQFSNSRSEMNVSTLELGDSALYLCASSPDRGGSDQPQHFGDGTRLSIL.

In its sample, this clonotype was seen a few times. The chain employs TRBV6-1 and TRBJ1-2; D is ambiguous. The V end was cut by 7 bases, the J end by 7 bases, with 16 bases between. This CDR3 region has 13 residues. Germline lookup yields CDR1 MNHNS and CDR2 SASEGT. The CDR3 reads CASTTLLRPGYTF. CDR3 nucleotides: TGTGCCAGCACCACCCTTCTACGGCCTGGCTACACCTTC.

Many counts were recorded for this clonotype. The V call is TRBV12-3 or TRBV12-4, the J call TRBJ2-7; 12 bases map to TRBD1. J lost 6 bases, V lost 1 base, and 4 bases had no gene match. The CDR3 loop spans 15 amino acids. CDR3 protein: CASSLGDRGLFEQYF. The CDR3 DNA follows: TGTGCCAGCAGTTTAGGGGACAGGGGGCTTTTCGAGCAGTACTTC.

The chain couples TRBV7-9 to TRBJ1-5; 9 bases fit TRBD1. This CDR3 region has 20 residues. The V and J ends lost 2 bases and 6 bases, in that order; junction bases with no gene match: 20. In germline, CDR1 is SEHNR, CDR2 FQNEAQ (reference sequence). In DNA form, the CDR3 reads TGTGCCAGCAGCTTAATCTCTGGGACAGGGCCAACTTCACACAGTCAGCCCCAGCATTTT. Translated, it gives CASSLISGTGPTSHSQPQHF.

Remarks on this clonotype: A much larger clone lies a single base off, so this may be a read error. The V call is TRBV30, the J call TRBJ1-2; a weak D match, TRBD1 (6 bases). With 2 bases removed from V and 1 base from J, the gap between germline ends came to 8 bases. The CDR3 covers 13 residues. The germline gives CDR1 GTSNPN, CDR2 SVGIG (reference sequence). CDR3 residues: CAWSLQGNYGYTF. The CDR3 DNA sequence: TGTGCCTGGAGTTTACAGGGTAACTATGGCTACACCTTC.

This clonotype was seen ten or more times. V and J are TRBV5-1 and TRBJ2-2; 9 positions match TRBD2. Trimming at V came to 0 bases and at J to 6 bases, leaving 9 bases not matched to a gene. CDR3 size: 17 residues. The V gene's germline CDR1 is SGHRS and CDR2 YFSETQ. This chain's CDR3 is CASSLGPQREVAGELFF. The CDR3 bases are TGCGCCAGCAGCTTGGGTCCACAGCGGGAGGTCGCCGGGGAGCTGTTTTTT.

This clonotype was recorded at least ten times. The genes are TRBV11-3 and TRBJ2-1, with D possibly TRBD1 on 6 matching bases. V was clipped by 5 bases and J by 5 bases, with 13 bases between them. The CDR3 totals 14 residues. Per germline, CDR1 SGHNT and CDR2 YENEEA. CDR3: CASSLTWTDNEQFF. Here the CDR3 DNA reads TGTGCCAGCAGCCTAACCTGGACAGACAATGAGCAGTTCTTC.

The chain has TRBV20-1 and TRBJ2-7; 12 bases line up with TRBD2. The CDR3 loop spans 15 amino acids. CDR1 is DFQATT, CDR2 SNEGSKA, per germline (reference sequence). After removal of 6 bases from V and 3 bases from J, the junction contained 9 bases not matched to a gene. Here the CDR3 reads CSAGRTSGANYEQYF. Written as DNA, the CDR3 is TGCAGTGCCGGGCGGACTAGCGGGGCGAACTACGAGCAGTACTTC.

This clonotype was seen repeatedly, ten times or more. DNA for the CDR3: TGTGCCATCAAGCAGACAGGGATCAATCAGCCCCAGCATTTT. Its translation is CAIKQTGINQPQHF. V is TRBV10-3 and J is TRBJ1-5; 7 bases are shared with TRBD1. Germline V gives CDR1 ENHRY, CDR2 SYGVKD. V was clipped by 7 bases and J by 3 bases; unmatched bases: 6. There are 14 residues in the CDR3.